This TCR beta chain is from a study of OX40 agonist ivuxolimab in advanced cancers. Study summary: Dose-escalation patients suffered from hepatocellular carcinoma, melanoma, renal cell or head and neck cancer.

TCRdb's table, derived via immunoSEQ multiplex PCR, lists solely in-frame clones and lacks some. The sample shows around 13,000 clones, about 76% of them seen only once. With respect to this clone: Its matching antigen is unknown.

Regarding the study as a whole: CD4+ and CD8+ blood T cells expanded clonally by week 6 at 0.1 to 3.0 mg/kg. Partial responders dosed at 0.1-3.0 mg/kg displayed clonal expansion ranking among the lowest. There were, on average, more expanded clones in CD8+ T cells than in CD4+.

V lost 5 bases and J 11 bases, leaving 24 bases between the germline ends. CDR1 is SGHNT and CDR2 is YENEEA in the germline V gene. CDR3 length: 15 residues. The starting material was CD4+ or CD8+ T cells sorted from blood, obtained in a trial of the OX40 agonist ivuxolimab. This receptor was obtained from an adult with an advanced solid tumor such as melanoma, head and neck, liver or kidney cancer. V and J are TRBV11-3 and TRBJ1-1, with no clear D. The CDR3 sequence: CASSPLSGSSPPAFF. The CDR3 DNA is TGTGCCAGCAGCCCACTCTCAGGCTCCTCCCCTCCGGCTTTCTTT. Variable domain in full (rest from reference TRBV11-3 and TRBJ1-1): EAGVVQSPRYKIIEKKQPVAFWCNPISGHNTLYWYLQNLGQGPELLIRYENEEAVDDSQLPKDRFSAERLKGVDSTLKIQPAELGDSAVYLCASSPLSGSSPPAFFGQGTRLTVV.